This is a list of T cell receptor beta chains from one sample in a study of shared clonotypes between healthy human individuals. Some clones are missing from TCRdb's copy, which holds only in-frame ones; the method was immunoSEQ multiplex PCR. The table records over 1.4 million clones, more than 95% of them present only once. Sequencing was carried out using naive CD4+ T cells sorted from blood. The receptors come from a man aged 25 to 45 in good health. Both conserved end residues are trimmed from each CDR3. The D gene is left open where the match is weak.

>TRBJ2-3|TRBV5-1|TRBD1
ASSLGVRGQSTDTQY
>TRBJ1-2|TRBV30|NA
AWSVSFQGSSHGYT
>TRBJ2-2|TRBV5-4|TRBD1
ASSPSRGQAASNTGELF
>TRBJ2-5|TRBV5-4|NA
ASSPPLGIQETQY
>TRBJ2-5|TRBV7-9|NA
ASSRGPLGETQY
>TRBJ1-3|TRBV18|NA
ASSSLPVAQPGNTIY
>TRBJ2-4|TRBV7-6|NA
ASSLGPGGGLQGIQY
>TRBJ1-5|TRBV10-2|NA
ASSVPYQPQH
>TRBJ2-7|TRBV2|NA
ASSVTTDEQY
>TRBJ2-7|TRBV2|NA
ASREQVYEQY
>TRBJ2-7|TRBV6-6|TRBD2
ASSVAGAVHEQY
>TRBJ1-2|TRBV5-1|TRBD1
ASRDRPSYGYT
>TRBJ1-5|TRBV29-1|TRBD1
SVGTGVSQPQH
>TRBJ2-2|TRBV5-1|NA
ASSRDPQSTGELF
>TRBJ2-5|TRBV6-1|TRBD1
ASSERVGTGGPLWTQY
>TRBJ2-7|TRBV18|NA
ASSPAGSYEQY
>TRBJ2-5|TRBV4-2|NA
ASSQVSSEETQY
>TRBJ2-5|TRBV6-5|NA
ASSYTSVSRETQY
>TRBJ2-1|TRBV5-1|TRBD2
ASSGRGTTYILNEQF
>TRBJ2-1|TRBV6-1|NA
ASSEGSYNEQF
>TRBJ1-1|TRBV9|TRBD1
ASSEQGAGATEAF
>TRBJ1-5|TRBV5-1|NA
ASSLEGGANQPQH
>TRBJ2-7|TRBV6-1|TRBD2
ASSDLAGALYEQY
>TRBJ2-1|TRBV6-6|NA
ASSYSNVVYNEQF
>TRBJ1-4|TRBV7-9|NA
ASSPTGAVYATNEKLF
>TRBJ2-7|TRBV12-5|NA
ASGHGKYEQY
>TRBJ2-1|TRBV6-6|NA
ASSYRRDPYNEQF
>TRBJ2-3|TRBV4-3|NA
ASSQIIGDTQY
>TRBJ2-7|TRBV5-1|TRBD1
ASSSSGQGISPFYEQY
>TRBJ2-7|TRBV7-2|NA
ASSLQGYEQY
>TRBJ1-4|TRBV28|TRBD1
ASSLRLGTGPNEKLF
>TRBJ2-5|TRBV14|NA
ASSQLLRTQETQY
>TRBJ2-3|TRBV5-1|TRBD2
ASSLRTSGRGGDTQY
>TRBJ1-2|TRBV4-2|TRBD1
ASSQGLGTGGYGYT
>TRBJ1-5|TRBV5-4|TRBD1
ASSQGAGNQPQH
>TRBJ2-3|TRBV5-4|NA
ASSPRGPEGTDTQY
>TRBJ1-1|TRBV13|NA
ASSSVRISWVAF
>TRBJ2-3|TRBV5-4|NA
ASSLKYTDTQY
>TRBJ1-4|TRBV5-1|NA
ASSLERVNEKLF
>TRBJ2-5|TRBV4-1|TRBD2
ASTPTSGGGRETQY
>TRBJ1-5|TRBV4-2|NA
ASSQDTGAADQPQH
>TRBJ1-1|TRBV19|NA
ASSIKGLNTEAF
>TRBJ1-5|TRBV2|NA
ASSSESGYSNQPQH
>TRBJ2-3|TRBV27|TRBD1
ASRELGGGTDTQY
>TRBJ2-3|TRBV19|NA
ASSVRDSLSTDTQY
>TRBJ1-5|TRBV15|NA
ATSRSEGFRQPQH
>TRBJ2-3|TRBV5-1|NA
ASSLDSRSTQY
>TRBJ2-7|TRBV10-1|NA
ASSVGQGTVEQY
>TRBJ2-1|TRBV7-9|TRBD2
ASSLGGLAVGYNEQF
>TRBJ2-1|TRBV6-6|NA
ASSYSSTSSYNEQF
>TRBJ2-5|TRBV18|NA
ATGTPETQY
>TRBJ2-7|TRBV28|NA
ASSLPGGAPHEQY
>TRBJ2-7|TRBV5-4|TRBD2
ASSPGGLAGGEQY
>TRBJ2-1|TRBV5-1|TRBD2
ASSLGLADYNEQF
>TRBJ2-7|TRBV20-1|NA
SLSEAYEQY
>TRBJ2-7|TRBV2|NA
ASSEWGLDEQY
>TRBJ1-2|TRBV19|TRBD1
ASSPRDRSYGYT
>TRBJ2-7|TRBV5-1|NA
ASRGSSYEQY